The 29 T cell receptor beta chains below come from one sample, sequenced in a study of spatial heterogeneity in lung cancer. Time point: sample taken at primary tumor resection. Material for sequencing was whole RNA from tumor, nontumor lung or frozen PBMC, left unsorted. TCRdb reanalysed the 5' RACE reads using MiXCR and keeps one entry per CDR3 protein. The table records about 13,000 distinct CDR3 sequences, around 4% of them present only once. Specimen: PBMCs, collected at surgery. These receptors all stem from a male donor with early-stage non-small cell lung cancer.

This clonotype was seen ten or more times. Found in a library prepared for alpha chains, this beta chain is an off-target read, and its abundance has little meaning. This chain connects TRBV24-1 to TRBJ1-2, with 12 bases fitting TRBD1. Trimming cost V 4 bases and J 6 bases; bases outside gene matches: 8. This CDR3 comprises 16 residues. CDR1 is KGHDR, CDR2 SFDVKD, per germline. The CDR3 coding sequence is TGTGCCACCAGTGACGGAGGGACAGGGGGCGCAGATGGCTACACCTTC. This sequence encodes CATSDGGTGGADGYTF.

The table lists this clonotype with many counts. This beta chain lies outside the target of a library built for alpha chains; its clone size means little. This chain connects TRBV7-9 to TRBJ2-3, with a weak D call TRBD2 (6 bases). Germline values: CDR1 SEHNR, CDR2 FQNEAQ (reference sequence). The CDR3 runs 15 residues. Deletions cut 3 bases from V and 2 bases from J, with 12 bases between. The chain's CDR3 is CASSLGRTNTDTQYF. CDR3 nucleotides: TGTGCCAGCAGCTTGGGGAGGACTAACACAGATACGCAGTATTTT.

In this sample, this clonotype turned up many times. Little can be read into the size of this beta chain, an off-target read in a library designed for alpha chains. V and J are TRBV7-2 and TRBJ2-1; D perhaps matches TRBD1 (8 bases). Germline V lookup: CDR1 SGHTA, CDR2 FQGNSA. Trimming took off 5 bases at V and 10 bases at J, with 15 bases between the two ends. The CDR3 is made up of 13 amino acids. The CDR3 loop is CASSADRGGEQFF. CDR3 DNA: TGTGCCAGCAGCGCCGACAGGGGAGGGGAGCAGTTCTTC. Full variable domain (remainder filled in from reference TRBV7-2 and TRBJ2-1): GAGVSQSPSNKVTEKGKDVELRCDPISGHTALYWYRQSLGQGLEFLIYFQGNSAPDKSGLPSDRFSAERTGGSVSTLTIQRTQQEDSAVYLCASSADRGGEQFFGPGTRLTVL.

In its sample, this clonotype was seen many times. With the library built for alpha chains, this beta chain is off target and its frequency is not meaningful. The gene calls are TRBV2 and TRBJ2-3; tentatively, D is TRBD1 or TRBD2 (6 bases each). Trimming removed 4 bases from V and 5 bases from J, with 16 bases in between. The CDR3 is 15 residues long. Per germline, CDR1 SNHLY and CDR2 FYNNEI. In nucleotides, the CDR3 is TGTGCCAGCAGTGTGGGTAGCGGAGGGGGAGATACGCAGTATTTT. This gives the protein CASSVGSGGGDTQYF.

This clonotype was seen many times. This beta chain represents an off-target read in a library built for alpha chains; its size is of limited meaning. This chain uses TRBV21-1 with TRBJ2-1; TRBD1 reflects the table's D call only, with no check against the DNA. TRBV21-1 is shown as a pseudogene. The CDR3 has 20 residues. CDR3 DNA: TGTGCCAACGAACCTCTTACTGCGACGGACTTCTCCGGGAATTACAATGAGCAGTTCTTC. As protein: CANEPLTATDFSGNYNEQFF.

This clonotype appeared many times. Found in a library prepared for alpha chains, this beta chain is an off-target read, and its abundance has little meaning. The chain employs TRBV19 and TRBJ2-1, with 8 bases lining up with TRBD2. V shed 6 bases and J 5 bases; nucleotides not matched to a gene: 21. In germline, CDR1 is LNHDA, CDR2 SQIVND (reference sequence). The CDR3 consists of 19 residues. This chain's CDR3 is CASSGLGSSGRGSDNEQFF. The CDR3 bases are TGTGCCAGTAGCGGGCTGGGTTCCAGCGGGAGAGGCAGCGACAATGAGCAGTTCTTC.

This clonotype was counted at least ten times. The size of this beta chain means little, since it is a stray read in a library made for alpha chains. The rearrangement joins TRBV28 to TRBJ2-1; perhaps TRBD1 as D (5 bases). The CDR3 is 14 amino acids. Trimming took off 5 bases at V and 2 bases at J, with 10 bases between the two ends. Per germline, CDR1 MDHEN and CDR2 SYDVKM. The CDR3 sequence is CASSVTVAYNEQFF. The CDR3 nucleotides read TGTGCCAGCAGTGTGACAGTGGCCTACAATGAGCAGTTCTTC.

This clonotype was observed at least ten times. As an off-target read in a library built for alpha chains, this beta chain has a frequency of little significance. The genes are TRBV12-3 or TRBV12-4 and TRBJ2-7; 8 bases are a match to TRBD2. This CDR3 region has 13 residues. V gave up 7 bases and J gave up 5 bases; unmatched junction bases: 7. CDR3 region: CASTSHGGDEQYF. CDR3 in DNA: TGTGCCAGCACCTCCCACGGGGGGGACGAGCAGTACTTC.

This clonotype was observed many times. Because the library targeted alpha chains, this beta chain is an off-target read whose size means little. V usage is TRBV2 and J usage is TRBJ2-7, with no clear D. The V end was cut by 6 bases, the J end by 1 base, with 10 bases between. The CDR3 extends over 13 amino acids. Germline CDR1 reads SNHLY; CDR2 reads FYNNEI. In DNA form, the CDR3 reads TGTGCCAGCAGCTTAGACTTATCCTACGAGCAGTACTTC. Protein sequence: CASSLDLSYEQYF.

This clonotype occurred many times. This beta chain slipped into a library made for alpha chains as a stray read, so its size is not meaningful. The chain employs TRBV3-1 and TRBJ2-3; TRBD2 matches 11 bases. CDR1 LGHDT and CDR2 YNNKEL come from the germline V gene (reference sequence). With V trimmed by 2 bases and J by 4 bases, 2 bases remained unmatched. CDR3 length equals 15 residues. CDR3 coding DNA: TGTGCCAGCAGCCAAAGTAGCGGGAGGGCAGATACGCAGTATTTT. Protein sequence: CASSQSSGRADTQYF.

This clonotype was counted only a few times. A library made for alpha chains picked up this beta chain off target, so its size means little. V usage is TRBV7-2 and J usage is TRBJ2-5; D tentatively reads TRBD1 or TRBD2 (5 bases each). Trimming removed 5 bases at V and 5 bases at J, with 18 bases between. Germline loops: CDR1 SGHTA, CDR2 FQGNSA. The length of the CDR3 is 15 residues. The CDR3 loop reads CASSTGGGRLETQYF. The CDR3 coding sequence is TGTGCCAGCAGCACCGGTGGGGGTCGGCTCGAGACCCAGTACTTC.

This clonotype was found many times. Because the library targeted alpha chains, this beta chain is an off-target read whose size means little. This chain links TRBV11-2 with TRBJ2-2; D call uncertain. V was shortened by 3 bases and J by 0 bases, with 8 bases between the two germline ends. CDR1 and CDR2 (germline): SGHAT, FQNNGV. The CDR3 totals 15 residues. CDR3 sequence reads: CASSFRPTNTGELFF. The CDR3 nucleotides read TGTGCCAGCAGCTTCAGGCCAACGAACACCGGGGAGCTGTTTTTT.

This clonotype was recorded many times. This beta chain lies outside the target of a library built for alpha chains; its clone size means little. This sequence joins TRBV20-1 and TRBJ1-5, with 10 bases aligning to TRBD1. The trim removed 1 base at V and 3 bases at J, leaving 3 bases unmatched. This CDR3 is built from 15 residues. Germline-derived CDR1 and CDR2 are DFQATT and SNEGSKA (reference sequence). CDR3 loop: CSARAGTGVNQPQHF. The CDR3 nucleotides are TGCAGTGCTAGAGCAGGGACAGGGGTCAATCAGCCCCAGCATTTT.

This clonotype was recorded many times. Because the library targeted alpha chains, this beta chain is an off-target read whose size means little. This CDR3 reads CASSYGGRAYNEQFF. DNA of the CDR3: TGTGCCAGCAGTTACGGCGGGAGGGCCTACAATGAGCAGTTCTTC. The chain is built from TRBV6-2 or TRBV6-3 and TRBJ2-1, with TRBD2 identical over 9 bases. In germline, CDR1 is MNHEY, CDR2 SVGEGT. The CDR3 has 15 amino acids. The ends lost 2 bases at V and 2 bases at J; junction bases unmatched: 1.

About this clonotype: The library was designed around alpha chains, so this beta chain is a stray read whose abundance carries little weight. The V and J genes are TRBV7-9 and TRBJ2-2, with TRBD2 matching 11 bases. Germline CDR1 SEHNR, CDR2 FQNEAQ (reference sequence). J gave up 5 bases and V 1 base, and 9 bases lay outside the gene matches. The CDR3 loop spans 18 amino acids. Here the CDR3 DNA reads TGTGCCAGCAGCTTAGTAAGGCCGGCTAGCGGGAGGACCGGGGAGCTGTTTTTT. Translated, it gives CASSLVRPASGRTGELFF.

As concerns this clonotype: One end of the junction fails to match germline, which may point to a read error. This beta chain is an unintended read in a library built for alpha chains; its size means little. The rearrangement links TRBV18 to TRBJ1-2; possible D gene TRBD1, 5 bases. The CDR3 spans 16 residues. CDR1 is KGHSH, CDR2 LQKENI, per germline. DNA of the CDR3: TGTGCCGGCTCACCCTCGACAGAATCGGGCGCATTGCGCTACACCTTC. This sequence encodes CAGSPSTESGALRYTF.

This clonotype was counted many times. This beta chain represents an off-target read in a library built for alpha chains; its size is of limited meaning. The chain carries TRBV6-1 and TRBJ2-3; D may match TRBD1 or TRBD2 (6 bases each). Trimming shortened V by 6 bases and J by 4 bases, and 17 bases separated the two germline ends. This CDR3 is 15 amino acids long. In germline, CDR1 is MNHNS, CDR2 SASEGT. The CDR3 loop reads CASSRSSEGADTQYF. The CDR3 nucleotides are TGTGCCAGCAGCCGCTCCTCGGAGGGGGCAGATACGCAGTATTTT.

Details on this clonotype: The library was prepared for alpha chains; this beta chain is a stray read, so its frequency means little. The chain couples TRBV19 to TRBJ2-7; D remains unclear. Trimming shortened V by 2 bases and J by 2 bases, and 10 bases separated the two germline ends. Germline lookup yields CDR1 LNHDA and CDR2 SQIVND (reference sequence). CDR3 size: 14 residues. The CDR3 spells CASSIYTNAYEQYF. The CDR3 DNA is TGTGCCAGTAGTATATACACGAATGCCTACGAGCAGTACTTC. Together with reference TRBV19 and TRBJ2-7, the CDR3 gives the full variable domain: DGGITQSPKYLFRKEGQNVTLSCEQNLNHDAMYWYRQDPGQGLRLIYYSQIVNDFQKGDIAEGYSVSREKKESFPLTVTSAQKNPTAFYLCASSIYTNAYEQYFGPGTRLTVT.

This clonotype was seen ten or more times. The size of this beta chain means little, since it is a stray read in a library made for alpha chains. J is TRBJ2-5 and V is TRBV27; D unclear. The germline V and J ends were trimmed by 2 bases and 5 bases, with 9 bases remaining between them. CDR3 length: 13 residues. Germline assignment: CDR1 MNHEY and CDR2 SMNVEV (reference sequence). The CDR3 coding sequence is TGTGCCAGCAGTTTAACCCGCCGGGAGACCCAGTACTTC. It translates to CASSLTRRETQYF.

Ten or more counts support this clonotype. The size of this beta chain means little, since it is a stray read in a library made for alpha chains. The V and J genes are TRBV7-9 and TRBJ2-5; 11 bases line up with TRBD2. Germline CDR1 SEHNR, CDR2 FQNEAQ (reference sequence). The CDR3 consists of 16 residues. The ends lost 5 bases at V and 0 bases at J; junction bases unmatched: 5. CDR3 in amino acids: CASSLGLAAYQETQYF. CDR3 nucleotide sequence: TGTGCCAGCAGCCTGGGACTAGCGGCGTACCAAGAGACCCAGTACTTC.

This clonotype came up a few times. Because the library targeted alpha chains, this beta chain is an off-target read whose size means little. The chain links TRBV7-9 to TRBJ1-2, with 9 nucleotides matching TRBD1. The CDR3 contains 15 residues. Per germline, CDR1 SEHNR and CDR2 FQNEAQ (reference sequence). The V gene end was trimmed by 6 bases and the J gene end by 5 bases; junction bases not matched to a gene: 10. The CDR3: CASSLDRQGEYGYTF. The CDR3 nucleotides read TGTGCCAGCAGTCTGGACCGACAGGGGGAATATGGCTACACCTTC.

This clonotype occurred many times. This beta chain is an unintended read in a library built for alpha chains; its size means little. The chain is built from TRBV2 and TRBJ1-5, with 8 bases aligning to TRBD1. J lost 1 base, V lost 6 bases, and 5 bases had no gene match. This CDR3 spans 15 amino acids. Germline V gives CDR1 SNHLY, CDR2 FYNNEI. The CDR3 reads CASSAQGVSNQPQHF. The CDR3 nucleotides read TGTGCCAGCAGCGCACAGGGGGTAAGCAATCAGCCCCAGCATTTT.

The table lists this clonotype with many counts. This beta chain lies outside the target of a library built for alpha chains; its clone size means little. The chain couples TRBV4-1 to TRBJ2-5; D uncertain. The germline V gene encodes CDR1 MGHRA and CDR2 YSYEKL. The CDR3 is 13 residues long. V lost 7 bases and J lost 2, with 11 bases in between. CDR3 DNA: TGCGCCAGCAACCACCCGGCTCAAGAGACCCAGTACTTC. It is translated as CASNHPAQETQYF.

This clonotype is categorized as medium-sized (0.01 to 0.1%). Little can be read into the size of this beta chain, an off-target read in a library designed for alpha chains. V is TRBV4-1 and J is TRBJ2-7; TRBD1 agrees at 8 bases. The V gene end was trimmed by 5 bases and the J gene end by 3 bases; junction bases not matched to a gene: 9. Per germline, CDR1 MGHRA and CDR2 YSYEKL. CDR3 length: 15 amino acids. The CDR3 spells CASSFGQGEGYEQYF. The CDR3 DNA reads as TGCGCCAGCAGCTTTGGACAGGGCGAGGGCTACGAGCAGTACTTC.

About this clonotype itself: This beta chain appears as a stray read in a library generated for alpha chains; its size is not informative. The rearrangement joins TRBV20-1 to TRBJ2-7; either TRBD1 or TRBD2 may fit D (7 bases each). V was trimmed by 3 bases and J by 2 bases, leaving 17 bases between them. This CDR3 comprises 15 residues. Germline V gene data show CDR1 as DFQATT and CDR2 as SNEGSKA (reference sequence). The CDR3, as DNA: TGCAGTGCTAGTGAGGGGGCTAGCGGAACCTACGAGCAGTACTTC. This codes for CSASEGASGTYEQYF.

The sample holds many counts of this clonotype. This beta chain was picked up by a library intended for alpha chains and is off target, so its count carries little meaning. The chain uses TRBV7-2 and TRBJ2-1, with 13 nucleotides matching TRBD2. This CDR3 spans 18 amino acids. Trimming took 3 bases from V and 0 from J; bases not matched to a gene: 5. Germline loops: CDR1 SGHTA, CDR2 FQGNSA. CDR3 bases: TGTGCCAGCAGCTTTGGGACTAGCGGGGACAGCTCCTACAATGAGCAGTTCTTC. It specifies CASSFGTSGDSSYNEQFF.

This clonotype has at least ten counts. This beta chain was picked up by a library intended for alpha chains and is off target, so its count carries little meaning. The genes are TRBV20-1 and TRBJ2-3; 7 nucleotides line up with TRBD1. The germline V gene has CDR1 DFQATT and CDR2 SNEGSKA (reference sequence). The V and J ends lost 5 bases and 5 bases, in that order; junction bases with no gene match: 4. The CDR3 is 12 amino acids. The chain's CDR3 is CSASTGVDTQYF. The CDR3 DNA follows: TGCAGTGCTTCCACAGGGGTAGATACGCAGTATTTT.

The table lists this clonotype with many counts. As an off-target read in a library built for alpha chains, this beta chain has a frequency of little significance. The chain joins TRBV28 to TRBJ2-3; D gene uncertain. Germline V gene lookup returns CDR1 MDHEN and CDR2 SYDVKM. V lost 3 bases to trimming and J lost 2 bases, with 3 bases between them. This CDR3 spans 12 amino acids. CDR3 bases: TGTGCCAGCAGTTTGGACACAGATACGCAGTATTTT. Translated: CASSLDTDTQYF. Based on the CDR3 plus reference TRBV28 and TRBJ2-3, the full variable domain is DVKVTQSSRYLVKRTGEKVFLECVQDMDHENMFWYRQDPGLGLRLIYFSYDVKMKEKGDIPEGYSVSREKKERFSLILESASTNQTSMYLCASSLDTDTQYFGPGTRLTVL.

About this clonotype itself: Being one base from a much bigger clone, this may be a read error. Since it is a stray read in a library aimed at alpha chains, this beta chain has a size that is not meaningful. The chain joins TRBV7-9 to TRBJ1-2; D gene ambiguous. There are 11 residues in the CDR3. The germline gives CDR1 SEHNR, CDR2 FQNEAQ (reference sequence). CDR3: CANSLVDGYTF. The CDR3 nucleotides read TGTGCCAACAGCTTAGTCGATGGCTACACCTTC.